This T cell receptor (beta chain) was recorded in a study of T cells in tumors after PD-1 blockade. Profiling relied on immunoSEQ multiplex PCR, and the TCRdb table lists in-frame clones only, not all of them. Here the sample spans some 14,000 clones, roughly 80% being singletons. The CDR3 is 11 residues long. Sequences were derived from PBMCs, sampled after anti-PD-1 treatment. The chain is built from TRBV21-1 and TRBJ1-1. TRBV21-1 is given as a pseudogene. This receptor was taken from a human donor with basal cell carcinoma. CDR3 sequence: CASSKMGEAFF. The CDR3 bases are TGTGCCAGCAGCAAAATGGGGGAAGCTTTCTTT.